These 4 T cell receptor beta chains share one sample of origin, sequenced in a study of persistence of HIV-infected CD4 T cells. What these receptors recognize is not known. The immunoSEQ assay was version 4, run in survey mode. Using immunoSEQ multiplex PCR, the repertoire was profiled, and TCRdb retains in-frame clones only, with some absent. The sample has fewer than 45,000 clones, roughly 90% seen once. This nonspecific control used anti-CD3/anti-CD28 bead stimulation of CD4+ T cells. Sorting selected CD4+ T cells upregulating both CD40 ligand and CD69. Sequences were derived from CD4+ T cells sorted from PBMCs after roughly 18-hour stimulation, sampled from a patient who received antiretroviral therapy. The receptor set was obtained from an adult woman with HIV who was CMV-seropositive.

V is TRBV5-5 and J is TRBJ1-2; D call uncertain. Trimming removed 1 base at V and 2 bases at J, with 6 bases between. Germline values: CDR1 SGHKS, CDR2 YYEKEE (reference sequence). The length of the CDR3 is 13 residues. The CDR3 protein is CASSLRGNYGYTF. CDR3 bases: TGTGCCAGCAGCTTGAGAGGGAACTATGGCTACACCTTC.

The chain has TRBV5-5 and TRBJ1-2, with 9 bases fitting TRBD1. The germline gives CDR1 SGHKS, CDR2 YYEKEE (reference sequence). With 0 bases clipped from V and 4 bases from J, the junction kept 4 bases outside the gene matches. This CDR3 is 15 amino acids long. CDR3 DNA: TGTGCCAGCAGCTTGGTGGGGACAGGGATCTATGGCTACACCTTC. Amino acids: CASSLVGTGIYGYTF.

The chain links TRBV18 to TRBJ2-5, with unresolved D. The CDR3 has 15 residues. Germline V gene data show CDR1 as KGHSH and CDR2 as LQKENI. Trimming removed 1 base from V and 2 bases from J, with 11 bases in between. The CDR3 loop reads CASSPLGSTQETQYF. CDR3 nucleotides: TGTGCCAGCTCACCACTGGGCAGCACACAAGAGACCCAGTACTTC.

This rearrangement joins TRBV6-4 to TRBJ2-2; D possibly matches TRBD1 or TRBD2 (5 bases each). Germline-derived CDR1 and CDR2 are MRHNA and SNTAGT. V lost 6 bases and J lost 0, with 8 bases in between. The CDR3 covers 14 residues. CDR3 sequence: CASSQGPNTGELFF. The CDR3 nucleotides are TGTGCCAGCAGCCAGGGACCGAACACCGGGGAGCTGTTTTTT.